The clone carrying this T cell receptor beta chain was detected ten times or more. The data are from a study of tumor-infiltrating lymphocytes in primary liver carcinoma. Production of TCR beta cDNA used roughly 500 ng total RNA together with a constant-region primer. Libraries for TCR beta were built through three nested multiplex PCR rounds, which together made up a slightly modified ARM-PCR procedure. Forward primers for TRBV1-TRBV30 and a C-beta reverse primer served the first two PCR rounds, at about 10 cycles each. TCRdb re-analysed the multiplex PCR reads in MiXCR, keeping a single row per CDR3 protein. The table has fewer than 350,000 distinct CDR3 sequences, approximately 60% seen once. The germline CDR1 and CDR2 sequences are SGHAT and FQDESV (reference sequence). V shed 5 bases and J 5 bases; nucleotides not matched to a gene: 4. The CDR3 is 15 amino acids. For blood RNA, unsorted whole blood served as the source, and germline DNA was extracted too.

The genes are TRBV11-1 and TRBJ2-2; 11 positions match TRBD1. The sequenced material came from peripheral blood. This TCR derives from a man aged 40-55 years with primary liver carcinoma and hepatitis B virus infection. CDR3 DNA sequence: TGTGCCAGCAGCAGGACAGGGGGCGTTACCGGGGAGCTGTTTTTT. Translation: CASSRTGGVTGELFF.